This TCR beta chain is from a study of OX40 agonist ivuxolimab in advanced cancers. A note on the overall study: Ivuxolimab was an agonistic, fully human IgG2 monoclonal antibody directed against OX40 (CD134), a costimulatory receptor. Peripheral TCRbeta sequencing aimed to test whether ivuxolimab altered TCR sequence diversity and caused clonal T-cell expansion. Prior anti-PD-1, anti-PD-L1 or anti-CTLA-4 therapy was permitted, and about two fifths of dose-escalation patients had received checkpoint inhibitors. Of the 50 or so patients in dose escalation, about 20 had hepatocellular carcinoma, approximately 15 had melanoma, 9 had renal cell carcinoma and 9 had head and neck cancer. The paper covers the monotherapy dose-escalation part of the phase I ivuxolimab trial, which included N ≈ 50 patients. In the dose-escalation cohort, 70% to 90% of patients were male, and the mean age was roughly 60 years with a range of roughly 23 to 79. Three dose-escalation patients achieved partial responses, one with hepatocellular carcinoma and two with cutaneous melanoma. Intravenous ivuxolimab was administered to patients every 2 weeks at six dose levels: 0.01, 0.1, 0.3, 1.5, 3 and 10 mg/kg.

As for this clone: Its antigen remains unidentified. It has no much larger one-base neighbor in the sample; base qualities were not kept.

Genomic DNA was extracted from sorted cells for sequencing of the TCRbeta CDR3 region. The immunoSEQ Assay was used for sequencing of TCRbeta CDR3 regions. Entries here come from immuneACCESS through TCRdb and include only in-frame sequences with V and J called. Some clones fail to appear in such tables; in the studies checked, an unresolved V gene covers under half of the shortfall, and the cause of the remainder is unknown. The sample records 41,000 or so clones, over 80% of which are singletons. In total, the top ten clones hold 2.5% to 3% of the sample. The trial excluded patients who had a history of autoimmune disease or who were on systemic immunosuppression. Peripheral blood for TCR sequencing was collected from all dose cohorts at baseline, on cycle 4 day 1, and on cycle 7 day 1. The samples were drawn from a first-in-human, open-label, multicenter phase I dose-escalation trial of ivuxolimab. Adults with locally advanced or metastatic head and neck squamous cell, hepatocellular, melanoma or renal cell carcinoma were enrolled in the trial. Before TCR sequencing, CD4+ T cells and CD8+ T cells from peripheral blood were sorted into separate populations.

Taken from cysteine to phenylalanine, the CDR3 has 14 residues. Of all the DNA, just the CDR3 is kept, 42 bases in frame from base 1. In the germline V gene, CDR1 corresponds to MDHEN and CDR2 to SYDVKM. The germline ends are 10 bases apart after V is trimmed by 6 bases and J by 4 bases. General study outcomes and caveats: Partial responders in the 0.1-3.0 mg/kg groups had among the lowest normalized peripheral clonal expansion, especially among CD8+ T cells. Low levels of normalized T-cell clonal expansion were also seen in some nonresponding patients. At doses from 0.1 to 3.0 mg/kg, clonal expansion was seen in both CD4+ and CD8+ blood T cells between baseline and week 6. On average, CD8+ T cells showed more expanded clones than CD4+ T cells after ivuxolimab. The antigen specificity of the clonally expanded peripheral T cells was not determined.

Rearrangement joined TRBV28 to TRBJ1-6; the D region possibly corresponds to TRBD1 (5 bases align). The sequenced sample was CD4+ or CD8+ T cells sorted from blood, obtained in a trial of the OX40 agonist ivuxolimab. The sequence came from an adult with an advanced solid tumor such as melanoma, head and neck, liver or kidney cancer. The nucleotides are TGTGCCAGCAGAAGGGGCCCTTATAATTCACCCCTCCACTTT. It translates as CASRRGPYNSPLHF.